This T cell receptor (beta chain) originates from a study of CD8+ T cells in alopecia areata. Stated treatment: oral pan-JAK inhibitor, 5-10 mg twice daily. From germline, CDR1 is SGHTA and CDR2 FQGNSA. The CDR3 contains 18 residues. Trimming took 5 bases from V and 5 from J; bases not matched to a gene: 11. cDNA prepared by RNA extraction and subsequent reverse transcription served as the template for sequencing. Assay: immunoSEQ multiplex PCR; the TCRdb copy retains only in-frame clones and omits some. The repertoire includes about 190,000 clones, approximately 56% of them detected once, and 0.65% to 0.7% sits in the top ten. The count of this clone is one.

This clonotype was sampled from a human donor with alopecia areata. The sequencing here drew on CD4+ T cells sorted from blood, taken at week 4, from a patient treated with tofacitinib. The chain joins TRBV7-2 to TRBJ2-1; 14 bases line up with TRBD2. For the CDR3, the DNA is TGTGCCAGCAGCCTACCGACTAGCGGGAGGGCCGCGCACAATGAGCAGTTCTTC. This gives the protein CASSLPTSGRAAHNEQFF. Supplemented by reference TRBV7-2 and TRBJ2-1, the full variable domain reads GAGVSQSPSNKVTEKGKDVELRCDPISGHTALYWYRQSLGQGLEFLIYFQGNSAPDKSGLPSDRFSAERTGGSVSTLTIQRTQQEDSAVYLCASSLPTSGRAAHNEQFFGPGTRLTVL.